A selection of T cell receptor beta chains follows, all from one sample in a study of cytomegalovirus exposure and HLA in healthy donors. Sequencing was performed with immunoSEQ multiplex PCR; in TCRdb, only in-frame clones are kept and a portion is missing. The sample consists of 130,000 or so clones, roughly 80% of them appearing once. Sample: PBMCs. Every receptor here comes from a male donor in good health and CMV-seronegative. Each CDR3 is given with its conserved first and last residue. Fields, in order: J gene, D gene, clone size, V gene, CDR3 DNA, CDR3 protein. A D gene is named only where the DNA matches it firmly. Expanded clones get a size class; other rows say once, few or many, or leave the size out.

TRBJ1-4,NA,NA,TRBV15,TGTGCCACCAGCAGAGGTCCGGGGATGAATGAAAAACTGTTTTTT,CATSRGPGMNEKLFF
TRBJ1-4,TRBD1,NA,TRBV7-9,TGTTCCAGCAGCTTATTCCCGACAGGGACAAATGAAAAACTGTTTTTT,CSSSLFPTGTNEKLFF
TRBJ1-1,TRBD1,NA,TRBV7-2,TGTGCCAGCAGCCCCACGGGACAGATCATGAACACTGAAGCTTTCTTT,CASSPTGQIMNTEAFF
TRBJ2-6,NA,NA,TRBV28,TGTGCCAGCAGTTTCTTAGGGGCTGGGGCCAACGTCCTGACTTTC,CASSFLGAGANVLTF
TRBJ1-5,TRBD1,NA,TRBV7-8,TGTGCCAGCAGCATCGGGACAGTTACGACGAATCAGCCCCAGCATTTT,CASSIGTVTTNQPQHF
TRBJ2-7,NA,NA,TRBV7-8,TGTGCCAGCGGGAACAGGGACTACGAGCAGTACTTC,CASGNRDYEQYF
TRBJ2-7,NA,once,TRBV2,TGTGCCACCAAGGGGCAGATCCACGAGCAGTACTTC,CATKGQIHEQYF
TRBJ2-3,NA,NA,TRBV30,TGTGCCTGGGGGAGTGGCGGGATCACAGATACGCAGTATTTT,CAWGSGGITDTQYF
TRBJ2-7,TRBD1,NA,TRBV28,TGTGCCAGCAGTGTCGGGACAGCCTACGAGCAGTACTTC,CASSVGTAYEQYF
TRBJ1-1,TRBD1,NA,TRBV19,TGTGCCAGTAGTAGCACAGGGGGCTCGAACACTGAAGCTTTCTTT,CASSSTGGSNTEAFF
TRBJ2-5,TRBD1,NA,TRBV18,TGTGCCAGCTCACCAAGCCAGGGGGCAGTAATACAAGAGACCCAGTACTTC,CASSPSQGAVIQETQYF
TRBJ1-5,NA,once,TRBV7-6,TGTGCCAGCAGCTTAGGGGCGCTGGGCAATCAGCCCCAGCATTTT,CASSLGALGNQPQHF
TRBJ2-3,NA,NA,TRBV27,TGTGCCAGCAGTTCGAGGGGGTCCCCAGATACGCAGTATTTT,CASSSRGSPDTQYF
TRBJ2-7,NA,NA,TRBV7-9,TGTGCCAGCGAGTCGCAACTGAGATCTAAGCAGTACTTC,CASESQLRSKQYF
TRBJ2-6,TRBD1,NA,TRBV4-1,TGCGCCAGCAGCCCTTTCCCCGGACAGGGGGCTGCTGGGGCCAACGTCCTGACTTTC,CASSPFPGQGAAGANVLTF
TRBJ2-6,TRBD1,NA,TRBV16,TGTGCCAGCAGCCCCGCGAGAGGACAGGGTGGTTCTGGGGCCAACGTCCTGACTTTC,CASSPARGQGGSGANVLTF
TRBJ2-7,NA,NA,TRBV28,TGTGCCAGCAGCTTGAGGAGATCTTGGAGCCACGAGCAGTACTTC,CASSLRRSWSHEQYF
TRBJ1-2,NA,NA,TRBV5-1,TGCGCCAGCGGACTTTCCGGGACAACGGGTGGCTACACCTTC,CASGLSGTTGGYTF
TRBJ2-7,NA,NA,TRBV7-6,TGTGCCAGCAGCTTAAACTCCAAGCTTACCGAGCAGTACTTC,CASSLNSKLTEQYF
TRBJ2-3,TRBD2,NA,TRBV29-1,TGCAGCGTTGGGGCTAGCGGATCTAGCACAGATACGCAGTATTTT,CSVGASGSSTDTQYF
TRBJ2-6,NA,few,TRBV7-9,TGTGCCAGCAGCGAGACATCCTACTCTGGGGCCAACGTCCTGACTTTC,CASSETSYSGANVLTF
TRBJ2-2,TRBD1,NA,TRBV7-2,TGTGCCAGCAGCCTGGGACAGGGCCCCAACACCGGGGAGCTGTTTTTT,CASSLGQGPNTGELFF
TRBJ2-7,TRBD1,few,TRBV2,TGTGCCAGCAGTGAAAGGACAGGGCTGAGGGAGCAGTACTTC,CASSERTGLREQYF
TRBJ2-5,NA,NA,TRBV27,TGTGCCAGCAGTCCCGGAGCAGGGTTCCAAGAGACCCAGTACTTC,CASSPGAGFQETQYF
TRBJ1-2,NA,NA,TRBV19,TGTGCCAGTAGTATAGTGGGAGACTATGGCTACACCTTC,CASSIVGDYGYTF
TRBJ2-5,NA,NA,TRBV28,TGTGCCAGCAGCCTAGATGGACAGAAACAGACCCAGTACTTC,CASSLDGQKQTQYF
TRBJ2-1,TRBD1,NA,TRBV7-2,TGTGCCAGCAGCTTGGCCCTTTTAGAGGGGGCGATCTTC,CASSLALLEGAIF
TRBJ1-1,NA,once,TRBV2,TGTGCCAGCAGGGTGTCCGGGGGGCCAAACACTGAAGCTTTCTTT,CASRVSGGPNTEAFF
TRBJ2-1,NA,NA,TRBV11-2,TGTGCCAGCACCCCGGGGACTGGCAATGAGCAGTTCTTC,CASTPGTGNEQFF
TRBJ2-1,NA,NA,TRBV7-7,TGTGCTAGCTCCCACGGGCCCACGGGATACAATGAGCAGTTCTTC,CASSHGPTGYNEQFF
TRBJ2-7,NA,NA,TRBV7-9,TGTGCCAGCAGCCAGAGCCGGACAGATATCTACGAGCAGTACTTC,CASSQSRTDIYEQYF
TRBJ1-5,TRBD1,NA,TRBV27,TGTGCCAGCAGCCCCCGGGACAGGGTCTATAGCAATCAGCCCCAGCATTTT,CASSPRDRVYSNQPQHF
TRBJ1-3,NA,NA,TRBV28,TGTGCCAGCAGTTCAGGGTCTGGAAACACCATATATTTT,CASSSGSGNTIYF
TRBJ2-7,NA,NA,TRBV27,TGTGCCAGCAGTTTGGCGGAGGGACGGTACGAGCAGTACTTC,CASSLAEGRYEQYF
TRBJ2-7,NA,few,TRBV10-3,TGTGCCATCAGTGATCAGACCTACGAGCAGTACTTC,CAISDQTYEQYF
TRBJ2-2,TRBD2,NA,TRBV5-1,TGCGCCAGCAGCTTTAGTAGCGGGAGCCCCGGGGAGCTGTTTTTT,CASSFSSGSPGELFF
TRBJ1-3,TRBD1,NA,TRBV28,TGTGCCAGCAGTTCAAGGACAGGGGGCTTTGGAAACACCATATATTTT,CASSSRTGGFGNTIYF
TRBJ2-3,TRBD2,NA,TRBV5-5,TGTGCCAGCAGCCTGGCGGGACTAGCGGGGGATACGCAGTATTTT,CASSLAGLAGDTQYF
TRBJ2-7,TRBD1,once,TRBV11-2,TGTGCCAGCAGCCCGACAGGGGCCTACGAGCAGTACTTC,CASSPTGAYEQYF
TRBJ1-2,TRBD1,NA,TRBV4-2,TGTGCCAGCAAGGGGGACAGGCTTTACTATGGCTACACCTTC,CASKGDRLYYGYTF
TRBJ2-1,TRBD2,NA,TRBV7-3,TGTGCCAGCAGCCCCCGCCCCGGGACTAGCGGGAGGGCCCCCTACAATGAGCAGTTCTTC,CASSPRPGTSGRAPYNEQFF
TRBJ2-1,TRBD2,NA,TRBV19,TGTGCCAGTAGTTCCCAAACTAGCGGGAGTGGAAATGAGCAGTTCTTC,CASSSQTSGSGNEQFF
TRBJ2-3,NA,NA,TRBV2,TGTGCCAGCAGACCTACAGGGCTGGATACGCAGTATTTT,CASRPTGLDTQYF
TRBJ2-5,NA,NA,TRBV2,TGTGCCAGCAACGGAGCTATCCGCCAAGAGACCCAGTACTTC,CASNGAIRQETQYF
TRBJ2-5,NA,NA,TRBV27,TGTGCCAGCAGTTTATCGTTCAGGGTGGGGGAGACCCAGTACTTC,CASSLSFRVGETQYF
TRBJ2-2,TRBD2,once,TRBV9,TGTGCCAGCAGCAGACTAGCGGGGGACACCGGGGAGCTGTTTTTT,CASSRLAGDTGELFF
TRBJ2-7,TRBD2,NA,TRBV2,TGTGCCAGCACCGAGCCTAGCGGGAGAAAAGGGGGGTCCTACGAGCAGTACTTC,CASTEPSGRKGGSYEQYF
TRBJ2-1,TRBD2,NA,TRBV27,TGTGCCAGCAGTTTAGTTAGTGAGCGGGGAGCCTACAATGAGCAGTTCTTC,CASSLVSERGAYNEQFF
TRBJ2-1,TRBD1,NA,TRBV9,TGTGCCAGCAATAAAGGGACAGATCCCTACAATGAGCAGTTCTTC,CASNKGTDPYNEQFF
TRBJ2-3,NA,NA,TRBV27,TGTGCCAGCAGTTTAACACTAGAAGATACGCAGTATTTT,CASSLTLEDTQYF